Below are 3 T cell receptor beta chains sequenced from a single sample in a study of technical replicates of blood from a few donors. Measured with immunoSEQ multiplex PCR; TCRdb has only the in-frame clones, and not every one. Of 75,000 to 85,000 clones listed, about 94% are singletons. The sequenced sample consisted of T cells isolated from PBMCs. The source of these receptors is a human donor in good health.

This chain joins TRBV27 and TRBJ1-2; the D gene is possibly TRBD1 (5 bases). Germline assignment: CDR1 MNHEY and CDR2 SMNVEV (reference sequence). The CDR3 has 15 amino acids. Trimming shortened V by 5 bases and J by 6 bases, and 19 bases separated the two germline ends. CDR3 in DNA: TGTGCCAGCAGTGGGTTGACAGACGATTATGATGGCTACACCTTC. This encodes CASSGLTDDYDGYTF.

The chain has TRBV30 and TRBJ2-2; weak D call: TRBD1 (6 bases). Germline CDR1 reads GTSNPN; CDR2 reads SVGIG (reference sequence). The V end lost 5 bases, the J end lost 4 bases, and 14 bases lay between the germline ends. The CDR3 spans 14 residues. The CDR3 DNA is TGTGCCTGGCCGGCTGGGACACCCACCGGGGAGCTGTTTTTT. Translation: CAWPAGTPTGELFF.

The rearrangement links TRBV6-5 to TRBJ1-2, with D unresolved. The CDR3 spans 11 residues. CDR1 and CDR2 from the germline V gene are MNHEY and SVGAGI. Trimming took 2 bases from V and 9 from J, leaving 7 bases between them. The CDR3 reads CASSYGERYTF. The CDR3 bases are TGTGCCAGCAGTTACGGAGAGCGCTACACCTTC.